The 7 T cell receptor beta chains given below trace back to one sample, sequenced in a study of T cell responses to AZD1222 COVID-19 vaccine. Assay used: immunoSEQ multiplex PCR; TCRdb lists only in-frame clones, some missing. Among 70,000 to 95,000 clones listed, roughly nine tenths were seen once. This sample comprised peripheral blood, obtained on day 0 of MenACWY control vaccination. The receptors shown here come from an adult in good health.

The CDR3 DNA sequence: TGTGCCAGCAGCGTAGGGCTAGTGGAGGGCAATGAGCAGTTCTTC. Its translation: CASSVGLVEGNEQFF. The chain combines TRBV9 with TRBJ2-1, with a tentative D call TRBD2 (6 bases). The CDR3 covers 15 residues. The germline gives CDR1 SGDLS, CDR2 YYNGEE. Trimming shortened V by 0 bases and J by 6 bases, and 13 bases separated the two germline ends.

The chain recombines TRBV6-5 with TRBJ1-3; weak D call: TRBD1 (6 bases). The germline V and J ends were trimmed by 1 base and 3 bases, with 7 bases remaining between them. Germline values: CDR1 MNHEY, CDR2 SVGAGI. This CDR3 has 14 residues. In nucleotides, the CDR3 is TGTGCCAGCAGTTACTTACAGGGTGGAAACACCATATATTTT. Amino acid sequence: CASSYLQGGNTIYF.

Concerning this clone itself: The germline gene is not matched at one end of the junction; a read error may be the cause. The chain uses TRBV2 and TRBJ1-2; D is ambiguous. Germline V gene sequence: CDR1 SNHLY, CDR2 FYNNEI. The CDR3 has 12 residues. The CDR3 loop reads CTSSERVYGYTF. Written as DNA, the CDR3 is TGTACCAGCAGTGAAAGGGTCTATGGCTACACCTTC. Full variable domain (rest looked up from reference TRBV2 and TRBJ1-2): EPEVTQTPSHQVTQMGQEVILRCVPISNHLYFYWYRQILGQKVEFLVSFYNNEISEKSEIFDDQFSVERPDGSNFTLKIRSTKLEDSAMYFCTSSERVYGYTFGSGTRLTVV.

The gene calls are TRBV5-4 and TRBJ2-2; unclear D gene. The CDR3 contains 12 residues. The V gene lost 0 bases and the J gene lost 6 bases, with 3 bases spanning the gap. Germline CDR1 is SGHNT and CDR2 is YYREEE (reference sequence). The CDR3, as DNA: TGTGCCAGCAGCTTGGAGGCCGGGGAGCTGTTTTTT. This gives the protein CASSLEAGELFF.

The DNA for the CDR3 is TGTGCCAGCAGCTTAACGCTCAATCAGCCCCAGCATTTT. Its translation: CASSLTLNQPQHF. The gene calls are TRBV7-9 and TRBJ1-5, with no clear D. Germline lookup yields CDR1 SEHNR and CDR2 FQNEAQ (reference sequence). There are 13 residues in the CDR3. Trimming cost V 2 bases and J 3 bases, with 5 bases left between them.

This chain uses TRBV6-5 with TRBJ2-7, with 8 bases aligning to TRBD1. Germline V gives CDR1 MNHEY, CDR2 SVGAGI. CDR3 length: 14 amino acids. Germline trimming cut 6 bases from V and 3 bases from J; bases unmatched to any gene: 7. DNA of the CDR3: TGTGCCAGCAGCCTAGGACAGGGAGTCTACGAGCAGTACTTC. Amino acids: CASSLGQGVYEQYF.

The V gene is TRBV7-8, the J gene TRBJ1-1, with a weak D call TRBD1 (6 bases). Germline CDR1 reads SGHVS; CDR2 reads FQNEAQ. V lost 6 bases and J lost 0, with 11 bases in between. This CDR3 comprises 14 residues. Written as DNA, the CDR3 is TGTGCCAGCAGTCCGGGGGCCATGAACACTGAAGCTTTCTTT. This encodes CASSPGAMNTEAFF.